The sequence of this TCR beta chain was determined in a study of blood T cell repertoires in COVID-19 (dated by TCRdb to about 2020). Study-wide context: The collaborator samples originated in the United States, Italy and Spain and spanned the acute and convalescent phases of COVID-19. The prospective study material was composed of cDNA or gDNA derived from T cells, B-cell-depleted T cells, or PBMCs. The dataset comprised deeply sampled blood TCRbeta repertoires from subjects exposed to, actively infected with, or recovered from COVID-19. The repertoires were made available in a free public database intended to serve as a resource for research on the immune response to SARS-CoV-2. The samples were drawn from the first 160 participants of the ongoing ImmuneRACE study and from some 1,300 subjects provided by 6 global collaborators. Nearly every sample came with metadata listing a de-identified subject ID, COVID-19 status, age in years and sex. Where available, HLA class I and class II types were taken from metadata supplied by the sample provider and were not determined by assay-based typing.

TCRbeta CDR3 regions were amplified from genomic DNA by means of the immunoSEQ Assay, a bias-controlled multiplex PCR. The study's processing was this. The number of nucleated cells in each sample was estimated from the amplification of reference gene primers within the assay. To quantify the absolute abundance of each unique TCRbeta CDR3 rearrangement, sequence reads were collapsed and filtered. Productive Simpson clonality was computed per sample as the square root of Simpson's diversity index over productive rearrangements. TCRdb obtained this table from immuneACCESS and retained in-frame rearrangements with V and J assigned. These tables miss some clones; where compared with another copy, unresolved V genes account for less than half of the shortfall, and the remainder is unexplained. V and J calls and clone size are copied from that table; D and trimming were computed from the DNA. The sample table holds just over 350,000 clones, of which about 90% were seen once. The ten biggest clones cover 2.5% to 3% of the sample.

Trimming accounts for 6 bases at V and 4 bases at J, while the number of junction bases matched to no gene is 6. Counted from cysteine to phenylalanine, this CDR3 has 14 amino acids. Only CDR3 DNA remains: 42 bases, in frame from the first base. Looking up the germline V gene yields CDR1 MDHEN and CDR2 SYDVKM. Participants in the prospective study were aged about 18 to 89 years, lived in more than 20 United States geographic areas, and enrolled through a virtual design. To assign participants to cohorts, the prospective study relied on clinical history that participants themselves reported in a screening survey and a study questionnaire. ImmuneRACE Cohort 3 recovered participants were defined by two consecutive negative NP/OP PCR tests, healthcare professional clearance, or symptom resolution. In the prospective study, whole blood, serum and a nasopharyngeal or oropharyngeal swab were collected from each participant by mobile phlebotomists. Additional blood draws and questionnaires over an approximately 2-month period could optionally be provided by prospective study participants. Before DNA extraction, prospective study blood samples were shipped either frozen or at room temperature.

For this clone: Its antigen remains unidentified. The sample holds no much larger clone one base away, and base qualities are not on file.

Broad study findings and their caveats: How much clinical and demographic metadata was included differed by source and by participant, and the metadata was provided uncurated.

The source material was PBMCs or T cells enriched from blood (not recorded which). The clonotype comes from a woman in her 30s who had recovered from COVID-19. Recombination linked TRBV28 to TRBJ1-5; 7 bases in between match TRBD1. The nucleotide sequence reads TGTGCCAGCAGCACTACAGGGGAGAATCAGCCCCAGCATTTT. This codes for CASSTTGENQPQHF.